Listed below are T cell receptor beta chains from one sample, sequenced in a study of cytomegalovirus exposure and HLA in healthy donors. Here immunoSEQ multiplex PCR was the method, and the copy in TCRdb shows in-frame clones only, minus some. Here the sample spans some 150,000 clones, roughly 89% being singletons. Sequenced: PBMCs. The receptors were gathered from a woman between 25 and 40 years old in good health and CMV-seronegative. Both conserved end residues are part of each CDR3. Each record gives: clone size, D gene, J gene, CDR3 length, V gene, CDR3 DNA, CDR3 protein. The D gene is left open where the match is weak. Only part of the rows carry a size: once, few, many, or a class if the clone is expanded.

clone size: .
D gene: TRBD2
J gene: TRBJ2-2
CDR3 length: 18
V gene: TRBV29-1
CDR3 DNA: TGCAGCGTTGCGATTGGACTAGCGGGAAAACCCTCCCCCGGGGAGCTGTTTTTT
CDR3 protein: CSVAIGLAGKPSPGELFF

clone size: once
D gene: TRBD1
J gene: TRBJ2-5
CDR3 length: 17
V gene: TRBV7-9
CDR3 DNA: TGTTCCAGCAGCTTAGTGCCTGTGAAGGACAGGTGGGAGACCCAGTACTTC
CDR3 protein: CSSSLVPVKDRWETQYF

clone size: .
D gene: .
J gene: TRBJ2-1
CDR3 length: 13
V gene: TRBV18
CDR3 DNA: TGTGCCAGCTCACCTATCCGGGACAATGAGCAGTTCTTC
CDR3 protein: CASSPIRDNEQFF

clone size: .
D gene: .
J gene: TRBJ2-1
CDR3 length: 13
V gene: TRBV19
CDR3 DNA: TGTGCCAGTAGTATTGGAGGGCCAACCGAGCAGTTCTTC
CDR3 protein: CASSIGGPTEQFF

clone size: few
D gene: TRBD2
J gene: TRBJ2-1
CDR3 length: 14
V gene: TRBV30
CDR3 DNA: TGTGCCTGGAGTATGAGCGGGAGTGGTAATGAGCAGTTCTTC
CDR3 protein: CAWSMSGSGNEQFF

clone size: .
D gene: .
J gene: TRBJ2-4
CDR3 length: 14
V gene: TRBV11-2
CDR3 DNA: TGTGCCAGCAGCTACGTCCGGGGGAAAAACATTCAGTACTTC
CDR3 protein: CASSYVRGKNIQYF

clone size: .
D gene: TRBD2
J gene: TRBJ2-5
CDR3 length: 14
V gene: TRBV5-6
CDR3 DNA: TGTGCCAGCAGCGTTAGCGGGATTCAAGAGACCCAGTACTTC
CDR3 protein: CASSVSGIQETQYF

clone size: .
D gene: TRBD2
J gene: TRBJ2-5
CDR3 length: 13
V gene: TRBV6-5
CDR3 DNA: TGTGCCACCAAGACTAGCGGGAGGCAGACCCAGTACTTC
CDR3 protein: CATKTSGRQTQYF

clone size: .
D gene: TRBD2
J gene: TRBJ2-7
CDR3 length: 16
V gene: TRBV4-1
CDR3 DNA: TGCGCCAGCAGCCAACCCGAGAGCGGGAGCTCCTACGAGCAGTACTTC
CDR3 protein: CASSQPESGSSYEQYF

clone size: .
D gene: .
J gene: TRBJ1-4
CDR3 length: 24
V gene: TRBV10-1
CDR3 DNA: TGCGCCAGCAGTCGGCCCGTTTACAGAGATCCACCCCCCTCTCCTCGTCCAACTAATGAAAAACTGTTTTTT
CDR3 protein: CASSRPVYRDPPPSPRPTNEKLFF

clone size: .
D gene: .
J gene: TRBJ1-6
CDR3 length: 14
V gene: TRBV6-1
CDR3 DNA: TGTGCCAGCAGTGAAGGGCAGGGCAGGTCACCCCTCCACTTT
CDR3 protein: CASSEGQGRSPLHF

clone size: .
D gene: .
J gene: TRBJ2-1
CDR3 length: 11
V gene: TRBV20-1
CDR3 DNA: TGCAGTGCCCGAACTAGCAATGAGCAGTTCTTC
CDR3 protein: CSARTSNEQFF

clone size: once
D gene: TRBD1
J gene: TRBJ1-2
CDR3 length: 14
V gene: TRBV7-9
CDR3 DNA: TGTGCCAGCAGAACGGGGACAGGGGACTATGGCTACACCTTC
CDR3 protein: CASRTGTGDYGYTF

clone size: .
D gene: .
J gene: TRBJ1-1
CDR3 length: 14
V gene: TRBV6-5
CDR3 DNA: TGTGCCAGCAGTTATACAGGGTGGGGAACTGAAGCTTTCTTT
CDR3 protein: CASSYTGWGTEAFF

clone size: .
D gene: .
J gene: TRBJ1-1
CDR3 length: 14
V gene: TRBV18
CDR3 DNA: TGTGCCAGCTCACCACAGGAGGGGCTCACTGAAGCTTTCTTT
CDR3 protein: CASSPQEGLTEAFF

clone size: .
D gene: TRBD2
J gene: TRBJ2-5
CDR3 length: 14
V gene: TRBV7-9
CDR3 DNA: TGTGCCAGCAGCTTGTGGGGGGGCCAAGAGACCCAGTACTTC
CDR3 protein: CASSLWGGQETQYF

clone size: .
D gene: .
J gene: TRBJ1-4
CDR3 length: 11
V gene: TRBV27
CDR3 DNA: TGTGCCAGCAGTTTCGGTGAAAAACTGTTTTTT
CDR3 protein: CASSFGEKLFF

clone size: .
D gene: TRBD1
J gene: TRBJ2-1
CDR3 length: 11
V gene: TRBV5-6
CDR3 DNA: TGTGCCAGCAGCCACAGGGGCGAGCAGTTCTTC
CDR3 protein: CASSHRGEQFF

clone size: .
D gene: TRBD2
J gene: TRBJ2-7
CDR3 length: 15
V gene: TRBV6-6
CDR3 DNA: TGTGCCAGCAGTCCCCTAGCGGGAGGGACCTACGAGCAGTACTTC
CDR3 protein: CASSPLAGGTYEQYF

clone size: .
D gene: TRBD1
J gene: TRBJ2-7
CDR3 length: 13
V gene: TRBV28
CDR3 DNA: TGTGCCAGCAGTTTCGTAGGGGGCGGTGAGCAGTACTTC
CDR3 protein: CASSFVGGGEQYF

clone size: .
D gene: TRBD1
J gene: TRBJ2-2
CDR3 length: 15
V gene: TRBV7-3
CDR3 DNA: TGTGCCAGCAGCTCACAGGGGACGAACACCGGGGAGCTGTTTTTT
CDR3 protein: CASSSQGTNTGELFF

clone size: .
D gene: TRBD2
J gene: TRBJ2-3
CDR3 length: 15
V gene: TRBV2
CDR3 DNA: TGTGCCAGCAGTGAGGTTAGCGGGATCTCAGATACGCAGTATTTT
CDR3 protein: CASSEVSGISDTQYF

clone size: .
D gene: .
J gene: TRBJ2-7
CDR3 length: 13
V gene: TRBV4-1
CDR3 DNA: TGCGCCAGCAGCCCATCCGGGGTGGACGAGCAGTACTTC
CDR3 protein: CASSPSGVDEQYF

clone size: .
D gene: TRBD2
J gene: TRBJ2-2
CDR3 length: 17
V gene: TRBV5-4
CDR3 DNA: TGTGCCAGCAGCTCCAGGGGGGTACTAGCGGGAGCCGGGGAGCTGTTTTTT
CDR3 protein: CASSSRGVLAGAGELFF

clone size: .
D gene: TRBD1
J gene: TRBJ1-6
CDR3 length: 14
V gene: TRBV19
CDR3 DNA: TGTGCCAGTAGCTGGGACAGGGTAAATTCACCCCTCCACTTT
CDR3 protein: CASSWDRVNSPLHF

clone size: .
D gene: TRBD1
J gene: TRBJ2-7
CDR3 length: 16
V gene: TRBV28
CDR3 DNA: TGTGCCAGCAGTTTCCCCAGGACAGGGGGCACCTACGAGCAGTACTTC
CDR3 protein: CASSFPRTGGTYEQYF

clone size: .
D gene: .
J gene: TRBJ1-3
CDR3 length: 15
V gene: TRBV19
CDR3 DNA: TGTGCCAGTAGTAGGTACAGCAGCTCTGGAAACACCATATATTTT
CDR3 protein: CASSRYSSSGNTIYF

clone size: .
D gene: .
J gene: TRBJ2-2
CDR3 length: 18
V gene: TRBV10-3
CDR3 DNA: TGTGCCATCAGTGAGTCTGGGGGAGGTTACGCGAACACCGGGGAGCTGTTTTTT
CDR3 protein: CAISESGGGYANTGELFF

clone size: .
D gene: TRBD1
J gene: TRBJ2-7
CDR3 length: 16
V gene: TRBV5-1
CDR3 DNA: TGCGCCAGCAGCTTGTCCCCGCCGGGACAGACCTACGAGCAGTACTTC
CDR3 protein: CASSLSPPGQTYEQYF

clone size: .
D gene: .
J gene: TRBJ2-1
CDR3 length: 16
V gene: TRBV28
CDR3 DNA: TGTGCCAGCAGTCCCTTTGGGCGGGGACTCTACAATGAGCAGTTCTTC
CDR3 protein: CASSPFGRGLYNEQFF

clone size: .
D gene: .
J gene: TRBJ1-2
CDR3 length: 14
V gene: TRBV27
CDR3 DNA: TGTGCCAGCAGTTTATATGGGACTAGCTATGGCTACACCTTC
CDR3 protein: CASSLYGTSYGYTF

clone size: .
D gene: TRBD1
J gene: TRBJ1-5
CDR3 length: 15
V gene: TRBV19
CDR3 DNA: TGTGCCAGTAGGGCCGGGACAGCGTACAATCAGCCCCAGCATTTT
CDR3 protein: CASRAGTAYNQPQHF

clone size: once
D gene: .
J gene: TRBJ2-7
CDR3 length: 17
V gene: TRBV18
CDR3 DNA: TGTGCCAGCTCACCCCGGGGAGTGTCGAGCGCGGCCTACGAGCAGTACTTC
CDR3 protein: CASSPRGVSSAAYEQYF

clone size: medium-sized
D gene: .
J gene: TRBJ2-2
CDR3 length: 13
V gene: TRBV19
CDR3 DNA: TGTGCCAGTAGTATCTTAAACACCGGGGAGCTGTTTTTT
CDR3 protein: CASSILNTGELFF

clone size: .
D gene: .
J gene: TRBJ2-3
CDR3 length: 12
V gene: TRBV6-5
CDR3 DNA: TGTGCTACGCGGGGATACACAGATACGCAGTATTTT
CDR3 protein: CATRGYTDTQYF